Listed here are 18 T cell receptor beta chains from one sample, sequenced in a study of spatial heterogeneity in lung cancer. TCRdb processed the 5' RACE reads anew with MiXCR; each CDR3 protein has one entry. The table records about 47,000 distinct CDR3 sequences, around 7% of them present only once. Time point defined: blood at routine non-recurrence follow-up after resection. The sequenced material consisted of unsorted whole RNA from tumor, nontumor lung or frozen PBMC. The sequenced sample was PBMCs, obtained at follow-up. All receptors come from a female donor with early-stage non-small cell lung cancer.

This clonotype showed up many times. The chain has TRBV5-1 and TRBJ2-6; possibly TRBD1 for D (6 bases). The CDR3 totals 17 residues. The germline gives CDR1 SGHRS, CDR2 YFSETQ. V lost 4 bases to trimming and J lost 0 bases, with 14 bases between them. The CDR3 DNA follows: TGCGCCAGCAGCCTGAAGACAGGTAGCTCTGGGGCCAACGTCCTGACTTTC. This translates into CASSLKTGSSGANVLTF.

This clonotype was seen a handful of times. This sequence joins TRBV5-4 and TRBJ2-6; D is unresolved. Germline CDR1 SGHNT, CDR2 YYREEE (reference sequence). V was clipped by 0 bases and J by 0 bases, with 7 bases between them. The CDR3 contains 16 residues. CDR3: CASSLGGSSGANVLTF. The DNA for the CDR3 is TGTGCCAGCAGCTTGGGGGGAAGCTCTGGGGCCAACGTCCTGACTTTC.

This clonotype appeared many times. The chain carries TRBV6-2 or TRBV6-3 and TRBJ1-1; D is uncertain. Germline V gene data show CDR1 as MNHEY and CDR2 as SVGEGT. The CDR3 spans 14 residues. Trimming pared 0 bases from V and 5 bases from J, leaving 10 bases between. The CDR3 loop reads CASSYSAGRTEAFF. The DNA of the CDR3 is TGTGCCAGCAGTTACTCTGCGGGGAGGACTGAAGCTTTCTTT.

This clonotype has a count of ten or more. The rearrangement uses TRBV27 and TRBJ1-5, with a tentative D call TRBD1 (5 bases). The length of the CDR3 is 15 residues. The V end lost 3 bases, the J end lost 5 bases, and 14 bases lay between the germline ends. The germline gives CDR1 MNHEY, CDR2 SMNVEV (reference sequence). CDR3 amino acids: CASSLNRSPDQPQHF. The CDR3 coding sequence is TGTGCCAGCAGTTTGAACAGGTCGCCGGATCAGCCCCAGCATTTT.

Regarding this clonotype: Given a much more abundant clone one base away, this may be a read error. J is TRBJ1-1 and V is TRBV20-1; tentative D call: TRBD1 (6 bases). The germline gives CDR1 DFQATT, CDR2 SNEGSKA (reference sequence). This CDR3 spans 15 amino acids. V shed 7 bases and J shed 1 base, with 19 bases lying between them. The DNA for the CDR3 is TGCAGTGTTACATACCCGACAGGCGCGAACACTGAAGCTTTCTTT. Translating gives CSVTYPTGANTEAFF.

The CDR3 nucleotides are TGTGCCAGCAGCCCCTCGAGGGCAGGAAACCTATACGAGCAGTACTTC. It encodes CASSPSRAGNLYEQYF. J is TRBJ2-7 and V is TRBV7-3; perhaps TRBD2 as D (5 bases). Germline loops: CDR1 SGHTA, CDR2 FQGTGA. V lost 5 bases and J 4 bases, leaving 21 bases between the germline ends. The CDR3 is made up of 16 amino acids.

This clonotype was seen ten or more times. This sequence joins TRBV27 and TRBJ1-5; TRBD1 agrees at 7 bases. The V gene's germline CDR1 is MNHEY and CDR2 SMNVEV (reference sequence). J was trimmed by 4 bases and V by 10 bases; bases with no gene match: 10. This CDR3 comprises 14 residues. This CDR3 is CATRPTGNNQPQHF. The DNA of the CDR3 is TGTGCCACCAGACCGACAGGGAATAATCAGCCCCAGCATTTT.

The V call is TRBV6-5, the J call TRBJ1-2; 7 bases line up with TRBD1. Germline values: CDR1 MNHEY, CDR2 SVGAGI. With V trimmed by 5 bases and J by 4 bases, 7 bases remained unmatched. CDR3 length: 14 amino acids. CDR3 DNA sequence: TGTGCCAGCAGTCAAGACAGGGACGGCTATGGCTACACCTTC. The encoded protein is CASSQDRDGYGYTF.

Concerning this clonotype itself: Mismatch with germline at one junction end may stem from a read error. In DNA, the CDR3 is TGTGCCAGCAGGGTAGGGACGGGAAACACCGGGGAGCTGTTTTTT. As protein: CASRVGTGNTGELFF. The chain recombines TRBV9 with TRBJ2-2; the D gene could be TRBD1 or TRBD2 (5 bases each). This CDR3 spans 15 amino acids. Germline lookup yields CDR1 SGDLS and CDR2 YYNGEE. Looking up the rest from reference TRBV9 and TRBJ2-2 gives the full variable domain: DSGVTQTPKHLITATGQRVTLRCSPRSGDLSVYWYQQSLDQGLQFLIQYYNGEERAKGNILERFSAQQFPDLHSELNLSSLELGDSALYFCASRVGTGNTGELFFGEGSRLTVL.

The rearrangement joins TRBV5-1 to TRBJ1-1, with a possible D match to TRBD1 (5 bases). The length of the CDR3 is 18 residues. Germline CDR1 reads SGHRS; CDR2 reads YFSETQ. V gave up 3 bases and J gave up 0 bases, with 21 bases separating them. CDR3: CASSSSSPTEEMNTEAFF. CDR3 in DNA: TGCGCCAGCAGCTCCTCATCTCCGACAGAGGAGATGAACACTGAAGCTTTCTTT.

In its sample, this clonotype was seen many times. The gene calls are TRBV3-1 and TRBJ2-7; the D gene is possibly TRBD2 (5 bases). The V end was cut by 4 bases, the J end by 4 bases, with 8 bases between. This CDR3 contains 12 residues. The germline CDR1 and CDR2 sequences are LGHDT and YNNKEL (reference sequence). Here the CDR3 DNA reads TGTGCCAGCAGCCTTGAGGGTTACGAGCAGTACTTC. Translated, it gives CASSLEGYEQYF.

This clonotype appeared many times. The chain carries TRBV7-2 and TRBJ2-3, with D possibly TRBD2 on 6 matching bases. V gave up 1 base and J gave up 0 bases, with 8 bases separating them. Germline CDR1 SGHTA, CDR2 FQGNSA. The CDR3 runs 15 residues. As DNA, the CDR3 is TGTGCCAGCAGCTTAGTTGGGGGGAGCACAGATACGCAGTATTTT. It encodes CASSLVGGSTDTQYF.

There are many counts of this clonotype. The chain is built from TRBV9 and TRBJ1-3; D remains ambiguous. This CDR3 comprises 15 residues. From germline, CDR1 is SGDLS and CDR2 YYNGEE. Trimming removed 5 bases at V and 4 bases at J, with 16 bases between. CDR3 bases: TGTGCCAGCAGTAAGACCCCTCAAGGCGGAAACACCATATATTTT. Protein sequence: CASSKTPQGGNTIYF.

This clonotype came up a few times. V gene TRBV5-1 combines with J gene TRBJ1-5, with 7 positions matching TRBD1. This CDR3 region has 13 residues. The germline gives CDR1 SGHRS, CDR2 YFSETQ. V shed 7 bases and J 3 bases; nucleotides not matched to a gene: 4. Here the CDR3 reads CASRGTDNQPQHF. CDR3 coding DNA: TGCGCCAGCCGGGGGACAGACAATCAGCCCCAGCATTTT.

This chain joins TRBV29-1 and TRBJ1-1; no definite D call. The V gene lost 7 bases and the J gene lost 1 base, with 13 bases spanning the gap. The germline V gene encodes CDR1 SQVTM and CDR2 ANQGSEA. This CDR3 has 13 amino acids. CDR3: CSGLKVTNTEAFF. CDR3 bases: TGCAGCGGACTGAAGGTCACGAACACTGAAGCTTTCTTT.

This clonotype was observed a few times. The V and J genes are TRBV7-2 and TRBJ1-3; D is unresolved. V lost 5 bases to trimming and J lost 0 bases, with 11 bases between them. Germline V gene sequence: CDR1 SGHTA, CDR2 FQGNSA. The CDR3 runs to 15 residues. DNA for the CDR3: TGTGCCAGCAGCCCCCGACGGCACTCTGGAAACACCATATATTTT. This translates into CASSPRRHSGNTIYF.

The chain uses TRBV20-1 and TRBJ1-1; no firm D call. The CDR3 extends over 13 amino acids. Trimming took 7 bases from V and 0 from J, leaving 12 bases between them. CDR1 DFQATT and CDR2 SNEGSKA come from the germline V gene (reference sequence). The CDR3: CSVTQILNTEAFF. The CDR3 bases are TGCAGTGTTACACAGATCCTGAACACTGAAGCTTTCTTT.

This clonotype was seen more than once but under ten times. The CDR3 region has the DNA TGTGCCAGCAGCCAACCGGGGGAACACACTGAAGCTTTCTTT. It codes for CASSQPGEHTEAFF. The V call is TRBV3-1, the J call TRBJ1-1; D perhaps matches TRBD1 (5 bases). The V gene's germline CDR1 is LGHDT and CDR2 YNNKEL (reference sequence). The CDR3 is 14 residues long. V was cut by 2 bases and J by 3 bases, with 10 bases left in between.